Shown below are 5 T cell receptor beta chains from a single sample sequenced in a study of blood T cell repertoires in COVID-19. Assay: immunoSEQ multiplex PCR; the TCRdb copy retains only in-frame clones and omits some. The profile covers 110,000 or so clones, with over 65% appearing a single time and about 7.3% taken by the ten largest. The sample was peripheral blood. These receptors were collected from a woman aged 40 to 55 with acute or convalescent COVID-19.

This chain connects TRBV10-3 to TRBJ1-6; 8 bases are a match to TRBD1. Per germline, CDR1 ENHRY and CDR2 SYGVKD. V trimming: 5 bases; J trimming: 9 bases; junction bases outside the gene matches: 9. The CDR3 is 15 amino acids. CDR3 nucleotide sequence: TGTGCCATCAGTAAGGACAGGGCGGATCTTTCACCCCTCCACTTT. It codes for CAISKDRADLSPLHF.

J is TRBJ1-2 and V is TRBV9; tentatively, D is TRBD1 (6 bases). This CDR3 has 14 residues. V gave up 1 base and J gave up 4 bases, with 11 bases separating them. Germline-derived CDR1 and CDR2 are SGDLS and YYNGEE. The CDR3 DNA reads TGTGCCAGCAGCGTAACTGCAGGGGCCTATGGCTACACCTTC. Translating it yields CASSVTAGAYGYTF.

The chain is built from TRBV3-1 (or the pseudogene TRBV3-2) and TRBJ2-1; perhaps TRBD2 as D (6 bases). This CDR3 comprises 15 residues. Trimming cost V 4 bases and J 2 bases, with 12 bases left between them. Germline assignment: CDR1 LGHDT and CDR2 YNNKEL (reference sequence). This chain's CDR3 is CASSPTSSAYNEQFF. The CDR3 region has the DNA TGTGCCAGCAGCCCCACTAGCTCCGCCTACAATGAGCAGTTCTTC.

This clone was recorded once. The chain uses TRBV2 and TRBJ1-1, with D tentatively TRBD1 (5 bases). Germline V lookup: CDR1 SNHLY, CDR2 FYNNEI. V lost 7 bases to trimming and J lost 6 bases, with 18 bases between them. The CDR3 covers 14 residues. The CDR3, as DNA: TGTGCCAGCAACAAAGCAGGGCCGGGTGCTGAAGCTTTCTTT. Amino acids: CASNKAGPGAEAFF. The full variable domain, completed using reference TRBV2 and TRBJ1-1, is EPEVTQTPSHQVTQMGQEVILRCVPISNHLYFYWYRQILGQKVEFLVSFYNNEISEKSEIFDDQFSVERPDGSNFTLKIRSTKLEDSAMYFCASNKAGPGAEAFFGQGTRLTVV.

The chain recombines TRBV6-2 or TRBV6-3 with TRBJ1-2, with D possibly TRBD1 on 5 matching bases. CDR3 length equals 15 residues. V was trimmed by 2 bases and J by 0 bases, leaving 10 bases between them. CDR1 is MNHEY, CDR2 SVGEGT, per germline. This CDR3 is CASSYGAGTNYGYTF. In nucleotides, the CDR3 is TGTGCCAGCAGTTACGGCGCAGGGACTAACTATGGCTACACCTTC.